The clone carrying this T cell receptor beta chain was counted once. Its matching antigen is unknown. Per sorted-subset replicate PCR, input was roughly 200 ng DNA, representing tens of thousands of T cell genomes. Assay: immunoSEQ multiplex PCR; the TCRdb copy retains only in-frame clones and omits some. The data contain around 600,000 clones, approximately 95% of them singletons. Selected positively for CCR7 and CD45RO-negative, naive CD8 cells excluded terminally differentiated effector memory CD45RA+ cells. The data are from a study of shared clonotypes between healthy human individuals. About the research overall: Each donor contributed plates that comprised three CD4 naive, three CD4 memory, two CD8 naive and one CD8 memory.

V lost 2 bases and J lost 2, with 9 bases in between. The CDR3 extends over 15 amino acids. Germline assignment: CDR1 MGHDK and CDR2 SYGVNS. Whole-study findings and limits: As a rule, naive subsets had a larger estimated richness than memory subsets.

This receptor was identified in a woman aged 25-40 years in good health. The sequencing input was naive CD8+ T cells sorted from blood. This chain connects TRBV25-1 to TRBJ2-2; D is undetermined. DNA of the CDR3: TGTGCCAGCAGTGAAGGGCCGGATAACACCGGGGAGCTGTTTTTT. Protein sequence: CASSEGPDNTGELFF. The whole variable domain, filled in from reference TRBV25-1 and TRBJ2-2, reads EADIYQTPRYLVIGTGKKITLECSQTMGHDKMYWYQQDPGMELHLIHYSYGVNSTEKGDLSSESTVSRIRTEHFPLTLESARPSHTSQYLCASSEGPDNTGELFFGEGSRLTVL.